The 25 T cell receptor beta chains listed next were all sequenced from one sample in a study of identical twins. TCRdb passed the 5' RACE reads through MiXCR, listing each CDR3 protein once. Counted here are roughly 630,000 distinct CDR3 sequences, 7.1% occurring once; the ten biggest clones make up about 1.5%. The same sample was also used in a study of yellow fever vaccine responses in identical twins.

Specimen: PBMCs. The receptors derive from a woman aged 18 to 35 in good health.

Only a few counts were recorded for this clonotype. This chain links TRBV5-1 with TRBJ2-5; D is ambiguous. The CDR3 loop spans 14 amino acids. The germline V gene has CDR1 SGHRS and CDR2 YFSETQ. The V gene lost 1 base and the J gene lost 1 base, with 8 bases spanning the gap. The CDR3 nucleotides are TGCGCCAGCAGCTTGTCGAGATCCCAAGAGACCCAGTACTTC. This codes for CASSLSRSQETQYF. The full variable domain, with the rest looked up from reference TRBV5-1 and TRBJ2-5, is KAGVTQTPRYLIKTRGQQVTLSCSPISGHRSVSWYQQTPGQGLQFLFEYFSETQRNKGNFPGRFSGRQFSNSRSEMNVSTLELGDSALYLCASSLSRSQETQYFGPGTRLLVL.

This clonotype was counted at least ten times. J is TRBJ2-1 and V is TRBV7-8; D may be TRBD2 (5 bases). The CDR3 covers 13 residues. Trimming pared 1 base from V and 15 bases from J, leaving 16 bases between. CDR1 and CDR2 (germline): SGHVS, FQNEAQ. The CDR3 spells CASSLEEGRGLFF. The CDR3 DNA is TGTGCCAGCAGCTTAGAAGAGGGCAGAGGGCTGTTCTTC.

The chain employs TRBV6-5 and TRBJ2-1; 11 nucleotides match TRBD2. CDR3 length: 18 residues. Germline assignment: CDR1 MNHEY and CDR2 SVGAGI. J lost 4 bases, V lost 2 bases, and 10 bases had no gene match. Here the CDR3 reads CASSYGTSGGPGYNEQFF. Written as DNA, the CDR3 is TGTGCCAGCAGTTACGGGACTAGCGGAGGGCCAGGATACAATGAGCAGTTCTTC.

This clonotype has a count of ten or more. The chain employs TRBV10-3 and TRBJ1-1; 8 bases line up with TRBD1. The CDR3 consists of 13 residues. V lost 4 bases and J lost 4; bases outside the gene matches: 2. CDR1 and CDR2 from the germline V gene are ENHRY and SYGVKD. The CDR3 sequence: CAISVTGGTEAFF. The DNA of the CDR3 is TGTGCCATCAGTGTAACAGGGGGCACTGAAGCTTTCTTT.

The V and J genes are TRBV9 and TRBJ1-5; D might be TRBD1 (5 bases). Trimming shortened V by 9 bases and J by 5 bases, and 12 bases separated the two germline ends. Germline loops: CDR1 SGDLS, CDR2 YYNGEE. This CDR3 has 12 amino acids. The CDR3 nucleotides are TGTGCCACCTTCAGGGACCATCAGCCCCAGCATTTT. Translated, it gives CATFRDHQPQHF.

The CDR3 DNA follows: TGCAGTGCTAGTGCTGAGGGGGGGTACCAAGAGACCCAGTACTTC. Translation gives CSASAEGGYQETQYF. This chain links TRBV20-1 with TRBJ2-5, with D maybe TRBD2 (7 bases). This CDR3 spans 15 amino acids. V lost 3 bases, J lost 0 bases, and 14 bases lay in between. Germline lookup yields CDR1 DFQATT and CDR2 SNEGSKA (reference sequence).

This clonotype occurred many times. The CDR3 sequence is CAVSAPIRAGENTGELFF. CDR3 nucleotide sequence: TGTGCCGTCTCCGCGCCCATCAGAGCGGGGGAAAACACCGGGGAGCTGTTTTTT. The V and J genes are TRBV10-3 and TRBJ2-2; TRBD2 aligns across 8 bases. Germline CDR1 reads ENHRY; CDR2 reads SYGVKD. Germline trimming cut 11 bases from V and 2 bases from J; bases unmatched to any gene: 19. This CDR3 region has 18 residues.

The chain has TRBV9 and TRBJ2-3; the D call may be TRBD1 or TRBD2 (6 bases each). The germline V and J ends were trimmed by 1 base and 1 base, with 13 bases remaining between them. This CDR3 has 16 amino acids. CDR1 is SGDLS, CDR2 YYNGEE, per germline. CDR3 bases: TGTGCCAGCAGCGTAAATTGGGGGGCTGGCACAGATACGCAGTATTTT. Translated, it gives CASSVNWGAGTDTQYF.

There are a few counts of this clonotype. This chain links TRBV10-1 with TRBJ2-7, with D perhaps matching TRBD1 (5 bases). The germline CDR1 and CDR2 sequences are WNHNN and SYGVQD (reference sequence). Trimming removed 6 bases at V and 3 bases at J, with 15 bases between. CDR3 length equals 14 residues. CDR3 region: CASSRDSLGYEQYF. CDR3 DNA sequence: TGCGCCAGCAGCAGAGACAGCCTCGGCTACGAGCAGTACTTC.

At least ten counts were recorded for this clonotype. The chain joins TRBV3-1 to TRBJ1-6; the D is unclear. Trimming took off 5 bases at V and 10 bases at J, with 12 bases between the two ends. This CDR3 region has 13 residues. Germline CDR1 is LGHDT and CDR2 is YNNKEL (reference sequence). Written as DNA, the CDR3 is TGTGCCAGCAGCACTCAGTCGCAGTCACCCCTCCACTTT. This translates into CASSTQSQSPLHF.

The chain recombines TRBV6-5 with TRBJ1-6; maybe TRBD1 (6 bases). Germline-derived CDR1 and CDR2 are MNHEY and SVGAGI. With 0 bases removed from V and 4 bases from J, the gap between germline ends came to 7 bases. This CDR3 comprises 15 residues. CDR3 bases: TGTGCCAGCAGTTACTCGGACAGTTATAATTCACCCCTCCACTTT. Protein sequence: CASSYSDSYNSPLHF.

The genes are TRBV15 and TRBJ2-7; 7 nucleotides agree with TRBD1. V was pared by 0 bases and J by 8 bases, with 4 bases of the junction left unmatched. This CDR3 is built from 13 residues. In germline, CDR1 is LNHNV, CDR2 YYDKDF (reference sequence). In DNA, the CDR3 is TGTGCCACCAGCAGAGATCGACAGGGTAAGCAGTACGTC. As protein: CATSRDRQGKQYV.

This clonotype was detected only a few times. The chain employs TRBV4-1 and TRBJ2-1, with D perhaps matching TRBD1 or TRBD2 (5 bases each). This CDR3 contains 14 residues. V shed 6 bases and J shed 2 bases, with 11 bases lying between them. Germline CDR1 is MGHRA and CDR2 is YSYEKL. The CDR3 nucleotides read TGCGCCAGCAGGGGGGTCCTTACCTACAATGAGCAGTTCTTC. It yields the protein CASRGVLTYNEQFF.

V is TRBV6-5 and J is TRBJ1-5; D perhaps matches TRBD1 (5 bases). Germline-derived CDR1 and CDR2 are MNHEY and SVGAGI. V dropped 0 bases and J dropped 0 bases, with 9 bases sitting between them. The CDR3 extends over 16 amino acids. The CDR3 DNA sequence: TGTGCCAGCAGTTACTCGAGAGACAGTAGCAATCAGCCCCAGCATTTT. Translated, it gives CASSYSRDSSNQPQHF.

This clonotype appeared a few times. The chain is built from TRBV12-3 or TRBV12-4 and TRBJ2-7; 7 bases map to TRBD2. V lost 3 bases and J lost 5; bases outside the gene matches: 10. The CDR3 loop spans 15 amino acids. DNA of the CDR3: TGTGCCAGCAGTTTGGAGGCGGGAGTGTTGAACGAGCAGTACTTC. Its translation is CASSLEAGVLNEQYF.

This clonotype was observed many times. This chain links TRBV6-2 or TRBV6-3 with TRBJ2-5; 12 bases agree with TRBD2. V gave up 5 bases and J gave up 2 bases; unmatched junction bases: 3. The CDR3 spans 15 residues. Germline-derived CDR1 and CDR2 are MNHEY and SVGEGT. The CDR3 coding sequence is TGTGCCAGCAGTGAGACTAGCGGGGGACAAGAGACCCAGTACTTC. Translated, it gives CASSETSGGQETQYF.

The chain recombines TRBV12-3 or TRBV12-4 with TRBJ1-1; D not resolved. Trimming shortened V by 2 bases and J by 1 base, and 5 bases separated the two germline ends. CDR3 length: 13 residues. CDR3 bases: TGTGCCAGCAGTTTATATGAGAACACTGAAGCTTTCTTT. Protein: CASSLYENTEAFF.

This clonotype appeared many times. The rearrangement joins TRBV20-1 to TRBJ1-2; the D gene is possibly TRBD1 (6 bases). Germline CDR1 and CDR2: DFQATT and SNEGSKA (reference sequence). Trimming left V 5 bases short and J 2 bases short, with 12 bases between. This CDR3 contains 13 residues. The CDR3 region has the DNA TGCAGTGCTCTGGGGGGCATGAACTATGGCTACACCTTC. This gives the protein CSALGGMNYGYTF.

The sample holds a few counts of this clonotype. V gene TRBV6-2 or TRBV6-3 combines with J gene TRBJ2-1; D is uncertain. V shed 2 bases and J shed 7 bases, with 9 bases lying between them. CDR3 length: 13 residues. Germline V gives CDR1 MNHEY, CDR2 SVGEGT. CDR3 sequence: CASSYTIRNEQFF. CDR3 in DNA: TGTGCCAGCAGTTACACCATTCGGAATGAGCAGTTCTTC.

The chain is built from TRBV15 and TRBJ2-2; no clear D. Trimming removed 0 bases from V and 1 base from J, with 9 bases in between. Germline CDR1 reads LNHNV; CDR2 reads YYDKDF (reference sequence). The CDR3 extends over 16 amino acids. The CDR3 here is CATSRDIKLNTGELFF. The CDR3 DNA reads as TGTGCCACCAGCAGAGACATAAAACTGAACACCGGGGAGCTGTTTTTT.

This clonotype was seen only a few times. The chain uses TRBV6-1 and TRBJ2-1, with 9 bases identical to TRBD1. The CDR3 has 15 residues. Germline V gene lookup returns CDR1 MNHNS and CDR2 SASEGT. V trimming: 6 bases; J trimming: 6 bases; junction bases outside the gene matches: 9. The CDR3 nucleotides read TGTGCCAGCAGCCTGGGACAGGGCCTATCCAATGAGCAGTTCTTC. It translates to CASSLGQGLSNEQFF.

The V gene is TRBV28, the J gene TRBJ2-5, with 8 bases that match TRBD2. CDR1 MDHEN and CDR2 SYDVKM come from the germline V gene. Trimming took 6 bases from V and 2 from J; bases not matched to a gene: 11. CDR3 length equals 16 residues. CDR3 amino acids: CASSPIKASGQETQYF. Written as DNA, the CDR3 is TGTGCCAGCAGCCCGATTAAAGCTAGCGGGCAAGAGACCCAGTACTTC.

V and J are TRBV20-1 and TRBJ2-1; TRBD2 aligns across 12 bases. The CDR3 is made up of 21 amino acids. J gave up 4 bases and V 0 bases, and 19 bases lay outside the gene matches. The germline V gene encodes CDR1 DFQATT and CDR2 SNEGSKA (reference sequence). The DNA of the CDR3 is TGCAGTGCTAGAGACTCCCTCGGACCTCTAGCGGGAGGGCCCCATTACAATGAGCAGTTCTTC. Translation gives CSARDSLGPLAGGPHYNEQFF.

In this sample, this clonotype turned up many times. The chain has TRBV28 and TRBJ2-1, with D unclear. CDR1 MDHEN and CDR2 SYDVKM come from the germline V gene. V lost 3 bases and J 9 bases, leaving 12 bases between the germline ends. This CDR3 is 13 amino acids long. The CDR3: CASSFRWWGEQFF. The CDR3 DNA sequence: TGTGCCAGCAGTTTCCGTTGGTGGGGTGAGCAGTTCTTC.

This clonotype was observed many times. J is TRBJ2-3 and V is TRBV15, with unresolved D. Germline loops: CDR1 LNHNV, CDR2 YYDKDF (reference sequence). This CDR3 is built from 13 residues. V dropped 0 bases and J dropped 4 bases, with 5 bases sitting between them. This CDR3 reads CATSREIADTQYF. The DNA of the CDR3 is TGTGCCACCAGCAGAGAAATAGCAGATACGCAGTATTTT.